Detailed here is one TCR beta chain. Its antigen is unidentified. The ends lost 7 bases at V and 3 bases at J; junction bases unmatched: 2. Germline V gene lookup returns CDR1 DFQATT and CDR2 SNEGSKA (reference sequence). CDR3 length: 12 amino acids. The draw of peripheral blood yielded approximately 11 milliliters from each donor. This entry belongs to a study of blood T cells in healthy people across ages. Study-level findings and limits: With naive T cell percentage, TCR beta diversity showed a strong correlation.

The use of a sample-barcoded 5' primer and a J-beta primer mix characterized a second PCR of about 7 to 12 cycles. TCRdb reprocessed the 5' RACE reads via MiXCR and lists one record per CDR3 protein. The repertoire holds 800,000 to 1,300,000 distinct CDR3 sequences, with under 30% as singletons. These data are also associated with another study on T cells of mothers and their children. Per that study: A few healthy Caucasian mothers served as donors, and their six children did as well.

The sample was blood. The V and J genes are TRBV20-1 and TRBJ1-4; 7 bases map to TRBD1. The receptor's source is a girl under 10 years old in good health. This CDR3 is CSVGTANEKLFF. DNA of the CDR3: TGCAGTGTTGGGACAGCTAATGAAAAACTGTTTTTT.